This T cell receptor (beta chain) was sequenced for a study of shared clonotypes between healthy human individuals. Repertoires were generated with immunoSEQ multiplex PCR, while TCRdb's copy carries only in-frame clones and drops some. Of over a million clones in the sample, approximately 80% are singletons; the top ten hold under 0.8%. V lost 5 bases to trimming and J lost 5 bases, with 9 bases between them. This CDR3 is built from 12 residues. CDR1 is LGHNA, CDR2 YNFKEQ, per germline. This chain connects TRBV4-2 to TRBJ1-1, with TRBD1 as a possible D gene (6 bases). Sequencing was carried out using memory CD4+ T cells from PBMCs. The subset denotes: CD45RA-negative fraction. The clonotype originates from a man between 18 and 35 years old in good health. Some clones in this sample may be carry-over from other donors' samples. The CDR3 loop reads CASSSRGTEAFF. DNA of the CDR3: TGTGCCAGCAGCTCCAGGGGTACTGAAGCTTTCTTT.